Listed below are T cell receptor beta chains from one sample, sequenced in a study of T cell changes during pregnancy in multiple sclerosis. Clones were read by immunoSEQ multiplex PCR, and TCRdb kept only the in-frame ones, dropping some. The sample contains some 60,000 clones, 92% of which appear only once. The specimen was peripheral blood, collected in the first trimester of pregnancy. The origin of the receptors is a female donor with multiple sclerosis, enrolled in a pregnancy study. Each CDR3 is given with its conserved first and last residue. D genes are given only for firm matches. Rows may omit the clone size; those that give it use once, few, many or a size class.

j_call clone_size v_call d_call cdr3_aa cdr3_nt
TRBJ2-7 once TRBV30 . CAWSGTLSYEQYF TGTGCCTGGAGCGGGACTCTCTCCTACGAGCAGTACTTC
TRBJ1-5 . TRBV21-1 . CASSKIVSEENQPQHF TGTGCCAGCAGCAAAATAGTTAGCGAAGAAAATCAGCCCCAGCATTTT
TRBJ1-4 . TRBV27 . CASRVSLGANEKLFF TGTGCCAGCAGGGTCTCACTAGGAGCTAATGAAAAACTGTTTTTT
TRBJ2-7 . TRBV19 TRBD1 CASQSWTGAYEQYF TGTGCCAGCCAGTCCTGGACAGGGGCCTACGAGCAGTACTTC
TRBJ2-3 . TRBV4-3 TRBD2 CASSQELISGGRKRDTQYF TGCGCCAGCAGCCAAGAATTAATAAGCGGGGGCCGAAAGAGAGATACGCAGTATTTT
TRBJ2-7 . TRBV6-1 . CASSEAGGVLGYEQYF TGTGCCAGCAGTGAAGCGGGGGGAGTGTTAGGCTACGAGCAGTACTTC
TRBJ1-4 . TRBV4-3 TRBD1 CASSPEDRVKEKLFF TGCGCCAGCAGCCCGGAGGACAGGGTGAAGGAAAAACTGTTTTTT
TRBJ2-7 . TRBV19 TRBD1 CASSIGQGAYEQYF TGTGCCAGTAGTATCGGGCAGGGGGCCTACGAGCAGTACTTC
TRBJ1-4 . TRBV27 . CASSFSGWNEKLFF TGTGCCAGCAGTTTTTCCGGTTGGAATGAAAAACTGTTTTTT
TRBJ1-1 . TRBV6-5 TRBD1 CASSYATGRTEAFF TGTGCCAGCAGTTACGCGACAGGGCGCACTGAAGCTTTCTTT
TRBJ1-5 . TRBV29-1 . CSVDQGKGQPQHF TGCAGCGTTGACCAGGGGAAAGGGCAGCCCCAGCATTTT
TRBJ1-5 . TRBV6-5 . CASKTANQPQHF TGTGCCAGCAAGACAGCAAATCAGCCCCAGCATTTT
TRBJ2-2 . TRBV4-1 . CASSPIRGDTGELFF TGCGCCAGCAGCCCCATCCGGGGAGACACCGGGGAGCTGTTTTTT
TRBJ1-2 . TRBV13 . CASSGPPPSYGYTF TGTGCCAGCAGCGGGCCACCCCCTTCCTATGGCTACACCTTC
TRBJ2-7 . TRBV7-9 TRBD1 CASSTRTGFEQYF TGTGCCAGCAGCACCCGGACAGGGTTCGAGCAGTACTTC
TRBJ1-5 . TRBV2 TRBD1 CASTGQGNQPQHF TGTGCCAGCACGGGACAGGGCAATCAGCCCCAGCATTTT
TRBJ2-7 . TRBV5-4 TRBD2 CASSLGGLAGVSSYEQYF TGTGCCAGCAGCTTGGGTGGACTAGCGGGGGTTTCCTCCTACGAGCAGTACTTC
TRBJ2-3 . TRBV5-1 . CASTPWRGPSTDTQYF TGCGCCAGCACTCCTTGGCGGGGGCCGAGCACAGATACGCAGTATTTT
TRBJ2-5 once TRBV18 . CASSPLSRETQYF TGTGCCAGCTCACCCCTCTCACGGGAGACCCAGTACTTC
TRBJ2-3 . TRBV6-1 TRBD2 CASSGTSGGARGTDTQYF TGTGCCAGCAGTGGGACTAGCGGGGGGGCCAGGGGCACAGATACGCAGTATTTT
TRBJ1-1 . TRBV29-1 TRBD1 CSVRGRMNTEAFF TGCAGCGTCAGGGGGCGAATGAACACTGAAGCTTTCTTT
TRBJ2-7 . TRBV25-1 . CASSESWGAPYEQYF TGTGCCAGCAGTGAATCCTGGGGAGCGCCCTACGAGCAGTACTTC
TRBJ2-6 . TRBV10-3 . CAISDRTGANVLTF TGTGCCATCAGCGATAGAACTGGGGCCAACGTCCTGACTTTC
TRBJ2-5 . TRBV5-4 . CASSPGGEETQYF TGTGCCAGCAGCCCCGGAGGGGAGGAGACCCAGTACTTC
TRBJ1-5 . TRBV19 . CASSAGGGGNQPQHF TGTGCCAGTAGCGCGGGGGGGGGCGGTAATCAGCCCCAGCATTTT